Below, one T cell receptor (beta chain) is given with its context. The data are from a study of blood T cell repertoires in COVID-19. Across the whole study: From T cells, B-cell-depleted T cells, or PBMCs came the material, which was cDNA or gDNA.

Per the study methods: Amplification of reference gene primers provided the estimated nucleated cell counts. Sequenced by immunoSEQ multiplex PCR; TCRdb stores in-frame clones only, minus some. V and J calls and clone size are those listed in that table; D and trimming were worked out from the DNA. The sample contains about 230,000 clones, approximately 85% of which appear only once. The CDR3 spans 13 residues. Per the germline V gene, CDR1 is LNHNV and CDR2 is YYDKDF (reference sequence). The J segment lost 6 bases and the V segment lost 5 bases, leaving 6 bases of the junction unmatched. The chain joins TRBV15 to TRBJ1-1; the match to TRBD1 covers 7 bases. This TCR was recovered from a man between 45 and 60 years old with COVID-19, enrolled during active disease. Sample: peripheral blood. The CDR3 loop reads CATSLRQGAEAFF. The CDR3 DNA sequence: TGTGCCACCAGCCTACGACAGGGTGCTGAAGCTTTCTTT.